Following are 10 T cell receptor beta chains from one sample sequenced in a study of beta chain features in type 1 diabetes. Reverse transcribing all isolated RNA meant expressed TCRB transcripts were sequenced. Libraries were prepared by immunoSEQ multiplex PCR; TCRdb keeps only in-frame clonotypes and omits some of them. Of under 800,000 clones listed, around 16% are singletons. Specimen: naive CD4+ T cells from blood. The receptors were sampled from a man aged 18 to 29 in good health.

This clone was seen a few times. The chain has TRBV9 and TRBJ1-1; no firm D call. V was cut by 0 bases and J by 0 bases, with 12 bases left in between. This CDR3 is built from 16 residues. Germline CDR1 SGDLS, CDR2 YYNGEE. CDR3 coding DNA: TGTGCCAGCAGCGTAGAAGGTCGGGTAATGAACACTGAAGCTTTCTTT. This codes for CASSVEGRVMNTEAFF. The full variable domain, in which reference TRBV9 and TRBJ1-1 provide the parts outside the CDR3, is DSGVTQTPKHLITATGQRVTLRCSPRSGDLSVYWYQQSLDQGLQFLIQYYNGEERAKGNILERFSAQQFPDLHSELNLSSLELGDSALYFCASSVEGRVMNTEAFFGQGTRLTVV.

The rearrangement uses TRBV28 and TRBJ2-2; D perhaps matches TRBD2 (5 bases). Trimming removed 6 bases at V and 0 bases at J, with 11 bases between. The CDR3 extends over 15 amino acids. CDR1 is MDHEN and CDR2 is SYDVKM in the germline V gene. The CDR3, as DNA: TGTGCCAGCAGCCGGGGTGGGACGAACACCGGGGAGCTGTTTTTT. Translated: CASSRGGTNTGELFF.

V and J are TRBV5-1 and TRBJ2-3; D uncertain. The germline V and J ends were trimmed by 2 bases and 3 bases, with 10 bases remaining between them. Germline CDR1 reads SGHRS; CDR2 reads YFSETQ. The CDR3 sequence is 14 residues long. CDR3 coding DNA: TGCGCCAGCAGCTTCGGCCGAGCTACAGATACGCAGTATTTT. Translated, it gives CASSFGRATDTQYF.

A remark on this clone: The same CDR3 is also encoded by other DNA sequences in this sample. V gene TRBV7-3 combines with J gene TRBJ2-5, with a possible D match to TRBD1 (6 bases). V lost 2 bases and J lost 3, with 7 bases in between. This CDR3 spans 13 amino acids. In germline, CDR1 is SGHTA, CDR2 FQGTGA. The CDR3 DNA sequence: TGTGCCAGCAGCTTAGGACAGAAAGAGACCCAGTACTTC. Translated: CASSLGQKETQYF.

The genes are TRBV25-1 and TRBJ1-1, with 8 nucleotides matching TRBD1. Germline CDR1 MGHDK, CDR2 SYGVNS. There are 15 residues in the CDR3. The J segment lost 8 bases and the V segment lost 1 base, leaving 9 bases of the junction unmatched. DNA of the CDR3: TGTGCCAGCAGTGAATCACGGACAGGGACTTCAGAAGCTTTCTTT. It encodes CASSESRTGTSEAFF.

This clone has a handful of counts. J is TRBJ2-1 and V is TRBV6-4, with TRBD2 as a possible D gene (7 bases). The CDR3 has 12 residues. V was pared by 6 bases and J by 6 bases, with 9 bases between. The germline CDR1 and CDR2 sequences are MRHNA and SNTAGT. The CDR3 nucleotides are TGTGCCAGCAGGGGAGGGGGCAATGAGCAGTTCTTC. Translation gives CASRGGGNEQFF.

The chain has TRBV7-6 and TRBJ2-1; D is possibly TRBD1 (6 bases). Germline CDR1 is SGHVS and CDR2 is FNYEAQ. V was clipped by 1 base and J by 0 bases, with 19 bases between them. The CDR3 sequence is 19 residues long. In DNA form, the CDR3 reads TGTGCCAGCAGCTTAGTTGGGGGCGCGAAGGTTAACTCCTACAATGAGCAGTTCTTC. Amino acids: CASSLVGGAKVNSYNEQFF.

This clone was counted a few times. The gene calls are TRBV4-3 and TRBJ1-3; 7 positions agree with TRBD1. The CDR3 covers 18 residues. The V and J ends lost 4 bases and 4 bases, in that order; junction bases with no gene match: 16. The V gene's germline CDR1 is LGHNA and CDR2 YSLEER. In nucleotides, the CDR3 is TGCGCCAGCAGCCGATACCGGCCGGCCCAGGGGGAAGGAAACACCATATATTTT. Its protein is CASSRYRPAQGEGNTIYF.

This clone was observed a few times. This rearrangement joins TRBV9 to TRBJ1-1; no clear D gene. V was clipped by 1 base and J by 7 bases, with 11 bases between them. Germline CDR1 reads SGDLS; CDR2 reads YYNGEE. The CDR3 consists of 13 residues. As DNA, the CDR3 is TGTGCCAGCAGCGTAAGGGCCTTCGGTGAAGCTTTCTTT. Protein: CASSVRAFGEAFF.

The chain couples TRBV18 to TRBJ1-1; a possible D gene is TRBD1 (6 bases). Trimming shortened V by 6 bases and J by 5 bases, and 13 bases separated the two germline ends. Germline V lookup: CDR1 KGHSH, CDR2 LQKENI. This CDR3 is 13 amino acids long. The CDR3, as DNA: TGTGCCAGCTCCGAAGGGGGGAGGACTGAAGCTTTCTTT. It encodes CASSEGGRTEAFF. Full variable domain (remainder filled in from reference TRBV18 and TRBJ1-1): NAGVMQNPRHLVRRRGQEARLRCSPMKGHSHVYWYRQLPEEGLKFMVYLQKENIIDESGMPKERFSAEFPKEGPSILRIQQVVRGDSAAYFCASSEGGRTEAFFGQGTRLTVV.